This T cell receptor beta chain was retrieved from a study of blood T cell repertoires in COVID-19. Study overall: Sites across the United States, Italy and Spain contributed samples from acute and convalescent COVID-19.

Germline CDR1 KGHDR, CDR2 SFDVKD. The V gene lost 4 bases and the J gene lost 6 bases, with 18 bases spanning the gap. The CDR3 spans 16 residues. This clone occurred a few times. Original methodology: Reference gene primers were amplified, and this amplification served to estimate nucleated cell counts. The protocol was immunoSEQ multiplex PCR, while the TCRdb copy is restricted to in-frame clones and leaves out a portion. The V and J calls and clone size are taken from that table; D and trimming were inferred from the DNA. This sample has approximately 300,000 clones; 89% occur once, and the top ten carry 4.5% to 5.5%. Cohorts were determined from participant-reported clinical history. In Cohort 3, a recovered donor had either two negative PCRs, clearance, or symptom resolution.

Sequenced sample: PBMCs or T cells enriched from blood (not recorded which). The chain uses TRBV24-1 and TRBJ1-5, with D possibly being TRBD1 (6 bases). This clonotype was sampled from a man in his 60s who had recovered from COVID-19. The CDR3 sequence is CATSDPSRGLGQPQHF. In nucleotides, the CDR3 is TGTGCCACCAGTGACCCTTCCAGGGGTTTGGGTCAGCCCCAGCATTTT.